A selection of T cell receptor beta chains follows, all from one sample in a study of vaccination effects on CD4 cells after COVID-19. Some clones are missing from TCRdb's copy, which holds only in-frame ones; the method was immunoSEQ multiplex PCR. The repertoire has over 14,000 clones, around 70% of them found once; the top ten carry nearly 10%. The antigens these receptors bind are not known. Sequencing used CD4+ T cells from PBMCs cultured with SARS-CoV-2 spike peptides, obtained after COVID-19 vaccination. The origin of the receptors is a human donor who received a COVID-19 vaccine. Each CDR3 is given with its conserved first and last residue. Each record gives: D gene, V gene, clone size, CDR3 length, J gene, CDR3 DNA, CDR3 protein. A D gene is named only where the DNA matches it firmly. Size values are once, few and many counts, or a class for expanded clones, and some rows have none.

TRBD2	TRBV6-5	NA	14	TRBJ2-7	TGTGCCACCAGGGGCGGGAGGGGGTCCTACGAGCAGTACTTC	CATRGGRGSYEQYF
TRBD1	TRBV12-5	NA	14	TRBJ2-7	TGTGCTAGTGGTATGGGACAGGAGGCCTACGAGCAGTACTTC	CASGMGQEAYEQYF
NA	TRBV3-1/TRBV3-2	few	14	TRBJ1-1	TGTGCCAGCAGCCAAGCGGGAGGGGCGTCCGAAGCTTTCTTT	CASSQAGGASEAFF
TRBD2	TRBV2	few	14	TRBJ2-3	TGTGCCAGCAGTGCGGGGGAGGGGACAGATACGCAGTATTTT	CASSAGEGTDTQYF
NA	TRBV19	few	12	TRBJ2-2	TGTGCCAGTAGCCCGTCGCCCGGGTGGCTGTTTTTT	CASSPSPGWLFF
NA	TRBV6-2/TRBV6-3	NA	12	TRBJ1-2	TGTGCCAGCAGTTCCGCCGGGGCCGGCTACACCTTC	CASSSAGAGYTF
TRBD2	TRBV3-1/TRBV3-2	medium-sized	14	TRBJ2-7	TGTGCCAGCAGCCCAGCGGGAGGCAGAGGCGAGCAGTACTTC	CASSPAGGRGEQYF
TRBD1	TRBV7-3	NA	16	TRBJ2-1	TGTGCCAGCAGCTCGGGACAGGGTGGAACGGGCAATGAGCAGTTCTTC	CASSSGQGGTGNEQFF
TRBD1	TRBV4-1	once	16	TRBJ1-2	TGCGCCAGCAGCCAAGGATACAGACAGGGCCTCGATGGCTACACCTTC	CASSQGYRQGLDGYTF
TRBD1	TRBV18	few	15	TRBJ1-5	TGTGCCAGCTCACCTAATCAGGGGGCAGGGCAGCCCCAGCATTTT	CASSPNQGAGQPQHF
TRBD1	TRBV18	NA	15	TRBJ2-1	TGTGCCAGCTCTACCGGGACAGGGTCCTACAATGAGCAGTTCTTC	CASSTGTGSYNEQFF
NA	TRBV30	few	13	TRBJ2-7	TGTGCCTGGAGCCGGGGGTCTTCCTACGAGCAGTACTTC	CAWSRGSSYEQYF
NA	TRBV14	NA	11	TRBJ2-1	TGTGCCAGCAGCCAGGTCCGTGAGCAGTTCTTC	CASSQVREQFF
NA	TRBV2	NA	13	TRBJ2-3	TGTGCCAGCTCCAGAGAGTCCACAGATACGCAGTATTTT	CASSRESTDTQYF
TRBD2	TRBV5-1	few	15	TRBJ2-5	TGCGCCAGCAGCTTGGCCGCGGTAGCGGGACTCGACCAGTACTTC	CASSLAAVAGLDQYF
NA	TRBV21-1	NA	15	TRBJ1-4	TGTGCCAGCAGCAAAGAACAGGACAGGGGGCGGAGGGGCTATTTT	CASSKEQDRGRRGYF
TRBD1	TRBV30	NA	15	TRBJ1-2	TGTGCCTGGAGTGTTCGGGCAGGGGGCGCAGGTGGCTACACCTTC	CAWSVRAGGAGGYTF
NA	TRBV6-5	once	13	TRBJ2-3	TGTGCCAGCAGCCCCGTTAAGCCGGATACGCAGTATTTT	CASSPVKPDTQYF
TRBD1	TRBV27	large	15	TRBJ1-2	TGTGCCAGCAGCCCCCGACAGGGGGGTATCTATGGCTACACCTTC	CASSPRQGGIYGYTF
NA	TRBV3-1/TRBV3-2	NA	13	TRBJ1-2	TGTGCCAGCAGCCAATCGGATGGTGGTGGCTACACCTTC	CASSQSDGGGYTF
NA	TRBV7-9	NA	15	TRBJ2-2	TGTGCCAGCAGCTTCACTAGTCGGAACACCGGGGAGCTGTTTTTT	CASSFTSRNTGELFF
NA	TRBV19	NA	14	TRBJ2-7	TGTGCCAGTAGCCTCACCGGGACTCCGCGCGAGCAGTACTTC	CASSLTGTPREQYF
TRBD2	TRBV3-1/TRBV3-2	NA	21	TRBJ2-6	TGTGCCAGCAGCCAACATATGCAAGGCCCTCATCGGGGGGCTGGGGCCAACGTCCTGACTTTC	CASSQHMQGPHRGAGANVLTF
NA	TRBV3-1/TRBV3-2	NA	12	TRBJ2-5	TGTGCCAGCAGCCAAGATCAAAAGACCCAGTACTTC	CASSQDQKTQYF
NA	TRBV5-1	few	14	TRBJ2-1	TGCGCCAGCAGCTCTAGACAGAGCTACAATGAGCAGTTCTTC	CASSSRQSYNEQFF
NA	TRBV5-5	few	14	TRBJ2-1	TGTGCCAGCAGCTTTTCTCTAACTTACAATGAGCAGTTCTTC	CASSFSLTYNEQFF
NA	TRBV12-3/TRBV12-4	few	12	TRBJ2-1	TGTGCCAGCAGTTGGGCGGACAATGAGCAGTTCTTC	CASSWADNEQFF
NA	TRBV7-9	NA	11	TRBJ1-3	TGTGCCAGCAGTCTCTGGGTCCTCCTATATTTT	CASSLWVLLYF
TRBD1	TRBV4-2	large	13	TRBJ2-3	TGTGCCAGCAGCCAAGATTATGGGACAGGGCAGTATTTT	CASSQDYGTGQYF
NA	TRBV6-2/TRBV6-3	few	14	TRBJ1-5	TGTGCCAGCAGCCGCAGGGGAAACAATCAGCCCCAGCATTTT	CASSRRGNNQPQHF
NA	TRBV6-2/TRBV6-3	NA	13	TRBJ2-3	TGTGCCAGCAGTTACGTCGGGGCAGGTACGCAGTATTTT	CASSYVGAGTQYF
NA	TRBV12-3/TRBV12-4	NA	13	TRBJ1-1	TGTGCCAGCAGTTTAGCACGGGGCACTGAAGCTTTCTTT	CASSLARGTEAFF
TRBD1	TRBV25-1	NA	15	TRBJ2-3	TGTGCCAGCAGCCGTGACAGGGGTACGTTAGATACGCAGTATTTT	CASSRDRGTLDTQYF
NA	TRBV12-1	NA	15	TRBJ1-5	TGTGCCAGCAGCCCCTTGACAGTTACCAATCAGCCCCAGCATTTT	CASSPLTVTNQPQHF
TRBD1	TRBV3-1/TRBV3-2	large	16	TRBJ1-1	TGTGCCAGCAGCTCAAGGACAGGGGTCATGAACACTGAAGCTTTCTTT	CASSSRTGVMNTEAFF
TRBD1	TRBV28	NA	14	TRBJ1-2	TGTGCCAGCAGTCGGGACAGGATATTCTATGGCTACACCTTC	CASSRDRIFYGYTF